The present TCR beta chain was sequenced within a study of blood T cells in healthy people across ages. Roughly 9.8 milliliters of peripheral blood were drawn from each donor. Each sample had at least 6 million PBMCs isolated. General study points: Roughly linearly, TCR beta diversity per million T cells fell as age increased.

The germline V gene encodes CDR1 LGHNT and CDR2 FRNRAP. The CDR3 contains 13 residues. V dropped 9 bases and J dropped 8; count of bases not matched to a gene: 13. On this clonotype: Antigen unknown.

A second roughly 7 to 12 cycle PCR used barcoded and J-beta primers. A single record per CDR3 protein comes from TCRdb applying MiXCR to the 5' RACE reads. Here the sample spans about 500,000 distinct CDR3 sequences, 20% to 30% being singletons. These same data were also listed under a study on T cells of mothers and their children. As that study records: cDNA synthesis used all extracted RNA, 1.5 ug per 15 ul.

The sequence was collected from a boy between 10 and 17 years old in good health. Sequenced input: blood. The chain is built from TRBV12-5 and TRBJ2-7, with 7 bases aligning to TRBD2. The CDR3 region is CASLQRESPKQYF. As DNA, the CDR3 is TGTGCTAGCCTCCAGCGGGAATCCCCAAAGCAGTACTTC.